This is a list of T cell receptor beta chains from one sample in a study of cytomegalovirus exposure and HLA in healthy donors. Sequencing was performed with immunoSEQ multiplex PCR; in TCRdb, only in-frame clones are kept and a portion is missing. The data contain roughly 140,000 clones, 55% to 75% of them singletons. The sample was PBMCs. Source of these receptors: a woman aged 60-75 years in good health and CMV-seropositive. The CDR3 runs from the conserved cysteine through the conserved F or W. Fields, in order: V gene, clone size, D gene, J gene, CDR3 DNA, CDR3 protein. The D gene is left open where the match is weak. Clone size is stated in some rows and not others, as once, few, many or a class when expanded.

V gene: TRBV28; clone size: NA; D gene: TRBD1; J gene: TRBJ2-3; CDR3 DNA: TGTGCCAGCAGTTACCGGGACAGGGGGAAAGATACGCAGTATTTT; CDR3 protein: CASSYRDRGKDTQYF
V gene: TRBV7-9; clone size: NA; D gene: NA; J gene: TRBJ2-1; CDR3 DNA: TGTGCCAGCAGCTTAGGCAGGAATGAGCAGTTCTTC; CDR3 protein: CASSLGRNEQFF
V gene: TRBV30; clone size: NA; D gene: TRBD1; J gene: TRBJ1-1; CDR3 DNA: TGTGCCTGGACCTTACAGGGGGGAACTGAAGCTTTCTTT; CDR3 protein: CAWTLQGGTEAFF
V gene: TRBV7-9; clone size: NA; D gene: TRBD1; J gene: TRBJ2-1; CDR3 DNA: TGTGCCAGCAGCTTTACGTCGACAGGGCTCAATGAGCAGTTCTTC; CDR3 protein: CASSFTSTGLNEQFF
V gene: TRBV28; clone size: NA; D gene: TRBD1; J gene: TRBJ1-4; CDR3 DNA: TGTGCCAGCAGTACAACCCTCAGGGGGCTTGGTGAAAAACTGTTTTTT; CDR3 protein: CASSTTLRGLGEKLFF
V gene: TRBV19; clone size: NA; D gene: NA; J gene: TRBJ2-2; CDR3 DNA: TGTGCCAGTAGTAGGGGCAGGAACACCGGGGAGCTGTTTTTT; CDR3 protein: CASSRGRNTGELFF
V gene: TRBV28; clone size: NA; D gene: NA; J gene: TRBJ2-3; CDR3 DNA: TGTGCCAGCAGCCGTGACTTCGGGGGAGGCACAGATACGCAGTATTTT; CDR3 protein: CASSRDFGGGTDTQYF
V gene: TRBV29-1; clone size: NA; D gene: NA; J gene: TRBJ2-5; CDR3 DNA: TGCAGCGTTGCCCTGACACCCTCGGGGGAAGAGACCCAGTACTTC; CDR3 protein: CSVALTPSGEETQYF
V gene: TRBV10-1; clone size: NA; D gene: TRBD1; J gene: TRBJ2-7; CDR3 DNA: TGCGCCAGCAGTGGGCGTCGAGGACAGGGCTACGAGCAGTACTTC; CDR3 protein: CASSGRRGQGYEQYF
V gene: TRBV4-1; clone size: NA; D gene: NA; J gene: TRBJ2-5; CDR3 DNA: TGCGCCAGCAGCCTAGACCAAGAGACCCAGTACTTC; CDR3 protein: CASSLDQETQYF
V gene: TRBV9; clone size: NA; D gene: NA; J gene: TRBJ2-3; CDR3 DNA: TGTGCCAGCAGCGTAGAAGTCAGGGCGAGAGATACGCAGTATTTT; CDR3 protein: CASSVEVRARDTQYF
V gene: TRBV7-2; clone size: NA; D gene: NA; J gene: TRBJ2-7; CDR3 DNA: TGTGCCAGCAGCTTAGGGGGCCTCGGCTACGAGCAGTACTTC; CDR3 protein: CASSLGGLGYEQYF
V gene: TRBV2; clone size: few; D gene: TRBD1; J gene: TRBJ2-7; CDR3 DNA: TGTGCCAGCAGAGCCCGGGACAGGGGGCCCTACGAGCAGTACTTC; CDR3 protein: CASRARDRGPYEQYF
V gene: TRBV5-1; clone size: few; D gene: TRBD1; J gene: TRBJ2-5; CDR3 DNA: TGCGCCAGCAGCTCCCAGACAGGGGAAGAGACCCAGTACTTC; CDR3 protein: CASSSQTGEETQYF
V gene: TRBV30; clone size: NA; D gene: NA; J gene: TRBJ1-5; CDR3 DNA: TGTGCCTGGAGTAGCAGGGAAAATCAGCCCCAGCATTTT; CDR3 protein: CAWSSRENQPQHF
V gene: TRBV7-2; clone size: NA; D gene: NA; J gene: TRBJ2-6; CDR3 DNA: TGTGCCAGCAGCTTACCTTACTCTGGGGCCAACGTCCTGACTTTC; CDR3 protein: CASSLPYSGANVLTF
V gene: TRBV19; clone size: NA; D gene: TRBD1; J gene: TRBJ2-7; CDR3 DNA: TGTGCCAGTAGTCTTAAATTGGACAGGGCTTTCTACGAGCAGTACTTC; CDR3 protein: CASSLKLDRAFYEQYF
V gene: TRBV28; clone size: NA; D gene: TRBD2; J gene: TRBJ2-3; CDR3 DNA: TGTGCCAGCAGTTTACAAGCGGGAGGGCAGTATTTT; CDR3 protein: CASSLQAGGQYF
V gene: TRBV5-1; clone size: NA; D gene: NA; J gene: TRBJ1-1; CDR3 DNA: TGCGCCAGCAGCAAGGAGCGGGGGGTGTACTTGAACACTGAAGCTTTCTTT; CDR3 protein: CASSKERGVYLNTEAFF
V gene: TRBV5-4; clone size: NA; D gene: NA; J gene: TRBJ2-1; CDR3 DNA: TGTGCCAGCAGCTTGGGCCAGGGATATGAGCAGTTCTTC; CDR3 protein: CASSLGQGYEQFF
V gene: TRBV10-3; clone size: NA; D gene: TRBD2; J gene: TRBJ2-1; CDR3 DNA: TGTGCCATCAGTCCCGGGACTAGCGGGAGAAATGCTGAGCAGTTCTTC; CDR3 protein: CAISPGTSGRNAEQFF
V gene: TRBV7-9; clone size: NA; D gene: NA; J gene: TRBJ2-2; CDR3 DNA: TGTGCCAGCAGCTCCCGGGACTCCCTTCTCGACACCGGGGAGCTGTTTTTT; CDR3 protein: CASSSRDSLLDTGELFF
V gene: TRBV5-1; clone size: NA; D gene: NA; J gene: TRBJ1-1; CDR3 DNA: TGCGCCAGCAGGGATTTAGGGTGGGAGTTTGAAGCTTTCTTT; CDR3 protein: CASRDLGWEFEAFF
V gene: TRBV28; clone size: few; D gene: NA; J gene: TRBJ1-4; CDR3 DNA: TGTGCCAGCAGTTTTTCAGGGGAAAATGAAAAACTGTTTTTT; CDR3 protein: CASSFSGENEKLFF
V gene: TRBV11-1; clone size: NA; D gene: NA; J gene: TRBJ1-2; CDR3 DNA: TGTGCCAGCAGCTCTCGGGGAGGCTATGGCTACACCTTC; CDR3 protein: CASSSRGGYGYTF
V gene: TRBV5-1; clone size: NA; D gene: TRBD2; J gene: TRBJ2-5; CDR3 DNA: TGCGCCAGCAGCTTGAGCGGGAGGGCCGAGGAGACCCAGTACTTC; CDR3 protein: CASSLSGRAEETQYF
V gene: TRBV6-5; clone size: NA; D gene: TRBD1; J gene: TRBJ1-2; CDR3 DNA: TGTGCCAGCAGTTACTCGATGGCCAGGGGGAGCTATGGCTACACCTTC; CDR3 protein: CASSYSMARGSYGYTF
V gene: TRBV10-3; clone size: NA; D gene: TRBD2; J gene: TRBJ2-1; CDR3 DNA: TGTGCCATCAGCGCAACTAGCGGGAGCTATGAGCAGTTCTTC; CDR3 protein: CAISATSGSYEQFF
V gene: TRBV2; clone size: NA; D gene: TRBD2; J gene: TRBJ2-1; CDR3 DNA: TGTGCCAGCAGTTCCCTAGCGGTCTCCTACAATGAGCAGTTCTTC; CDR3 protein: CASSSLAVSYNEQFF
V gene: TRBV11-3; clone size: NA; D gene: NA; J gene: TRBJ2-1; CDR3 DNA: TGTGCCAGCAGCTTATCGGAGAACAATGAGCAGTTCTTC; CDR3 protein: CASSLSENNEQFF
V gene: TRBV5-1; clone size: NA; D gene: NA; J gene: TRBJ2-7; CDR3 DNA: TGCGCCAGCAGCCCAGGCTTCGGGACAATCGAGCAGTACTTC; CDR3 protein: CASSPGFGTIEQYF
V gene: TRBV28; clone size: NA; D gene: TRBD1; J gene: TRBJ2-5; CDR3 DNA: TGTGCCAGCAGTCCCCGGGACAGGGTATTTGGGGAGCAGTACTTC; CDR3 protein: CASSPRDRVFGEQYF
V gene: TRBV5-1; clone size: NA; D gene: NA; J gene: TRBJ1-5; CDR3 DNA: TGCGCCAGCAGCTACAATGACCCAGGGTCCCAGCCCCAGCATTTT; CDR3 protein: CASSYNDPGSQPQHF
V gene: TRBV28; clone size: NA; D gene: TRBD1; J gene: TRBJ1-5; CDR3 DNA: TGTGCCAGCGCTTTAGGGGGCGAGACTCAGCCCCAGCATTTT; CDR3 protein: CASALGGETQPQHF
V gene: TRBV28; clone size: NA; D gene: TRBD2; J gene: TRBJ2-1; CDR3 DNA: TGTGCCAGCAGTTTGACCGTAGCGGGAGGCTACAATGAGCAGTTCTTC; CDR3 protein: CASSLTVAGGYNEQFF
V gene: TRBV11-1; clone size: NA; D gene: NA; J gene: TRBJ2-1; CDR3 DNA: TGTGCCAGCAGCCAACGAGGGGCTAGCGAGGAGCAGTTCTTC; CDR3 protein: CASSQRGASEEQFF
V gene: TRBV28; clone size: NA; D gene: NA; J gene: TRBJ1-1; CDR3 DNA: TGTGCCAGCAGTCAGGGATCGTGGACTGAAGCTTTCTTT; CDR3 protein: CASSQGSWTEAFF
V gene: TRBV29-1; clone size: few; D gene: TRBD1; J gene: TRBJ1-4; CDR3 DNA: TGCAGCACAAACGGGGGACAGGGGACTGAAAAACTGTTTTTT; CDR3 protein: CSTNGGQGTEKLFF
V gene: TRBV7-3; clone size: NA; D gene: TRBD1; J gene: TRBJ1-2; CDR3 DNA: TGTGCCAGCAGCTTAACCGGGACAGGGTATGGCTACACCTTC; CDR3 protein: CASSLTGTGYGYTF
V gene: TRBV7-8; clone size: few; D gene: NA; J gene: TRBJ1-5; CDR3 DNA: TGTGCCAGCAGCTTAGGCTCCGGTGGTCCCCAGCATTTT; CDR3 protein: CASSLGSGGPQHF
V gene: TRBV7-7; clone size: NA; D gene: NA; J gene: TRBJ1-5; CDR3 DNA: TGTGCTGGGCCGGGGGTTTCGAGCAATCAGCCCCAGCATTTT; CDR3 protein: CAGPGVSSNQPQHF
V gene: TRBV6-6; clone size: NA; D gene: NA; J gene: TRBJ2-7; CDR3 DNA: TGTGCCAGCAGTTACCTGGGGGCTAATAGCGAGCAGTACTTC; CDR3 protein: CASSYLGANSEQYF
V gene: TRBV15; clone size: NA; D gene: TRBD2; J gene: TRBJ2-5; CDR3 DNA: TGTGCCACCAGCAAGACTAGCGGGAGGATGGGGGAGACCCAGTACTTC; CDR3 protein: CATSKTSGRMGETQYF
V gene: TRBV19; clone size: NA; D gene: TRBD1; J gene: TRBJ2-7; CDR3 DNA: TGTGCCAGTAGTGGCGGGACAGGGGTAGCCTACGAGCAGTACTTC; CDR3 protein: CASSGGTGVAYEQYF
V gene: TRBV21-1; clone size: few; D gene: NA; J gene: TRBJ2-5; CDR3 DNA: TGTGCCAGCAGCAAAGGCCGCTATACTAGCGGGTCTCGTACCACTGAGCGGACCCAGTACTTC; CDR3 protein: CASSKGRYTSGSRTTERTQYF
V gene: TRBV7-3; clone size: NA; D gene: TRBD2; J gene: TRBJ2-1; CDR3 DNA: TGTGCCAGCAGCCTCGGGTCTAGCGGGAGTATAAATGAGCAGTTCTTC; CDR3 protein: CASSLGSSGSINEQFF
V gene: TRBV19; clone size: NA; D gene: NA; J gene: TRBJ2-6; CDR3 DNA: TGTGCCAGTAGGACCCGCGGGGTCACTGGGGCCAACGTCCTGACTTTC; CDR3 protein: CASRTRGVTGANVLTF
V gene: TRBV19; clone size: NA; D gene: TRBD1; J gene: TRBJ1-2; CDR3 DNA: TGTGCCAGTAGGGACAGGGGAGGACCTGGCTATAACTATGGCTACACCTTC; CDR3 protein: CASRDRGGPGYNYGYTF
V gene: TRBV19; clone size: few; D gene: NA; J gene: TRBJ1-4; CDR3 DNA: TGTGCCAGTAGTCCAGTCCGGGGAGAGCTTAATGAAAAACTGTTTTTT; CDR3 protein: CASSPVRGELNEKLFF
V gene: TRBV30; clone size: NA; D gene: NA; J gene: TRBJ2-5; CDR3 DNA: TGTGCCTGGAGCGGGGGTTTCGGGTCCCAGTACTTC; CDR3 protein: CAWSGGFGSQYF
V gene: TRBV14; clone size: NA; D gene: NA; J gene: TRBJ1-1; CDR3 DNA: TGTGCCAGCAGCCAAGTCTCCTCGGGAGAGCCTGAAGCTTTCTTT; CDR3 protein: CASSQVSSGEPEAFF
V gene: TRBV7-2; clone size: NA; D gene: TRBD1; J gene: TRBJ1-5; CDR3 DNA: TGTGCCAGCAGTTTTACAGGGGACAATCAGCCCCAGCATTTT; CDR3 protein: CASSFTGDNQPQHF
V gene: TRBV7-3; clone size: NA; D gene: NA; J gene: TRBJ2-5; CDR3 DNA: TGTGCCAGCAGCCCCGGAGGGGGCTTTAGAGAGACCCAGTACTTC; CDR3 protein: CASSPGGGFRETQYF
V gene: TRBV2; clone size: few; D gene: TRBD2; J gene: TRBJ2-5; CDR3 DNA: TGTGCCAGCAGTGAACTAGCGGGGAAAGAGACCCAGTACTTC; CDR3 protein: CASSELAGKETQYF
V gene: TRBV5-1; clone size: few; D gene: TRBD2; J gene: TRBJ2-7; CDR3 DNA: TGCGCCAGCAGCTTGGTAGCGGGATCCTACGAGCAGTACTTC; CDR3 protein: CASSLVAGSYEQYF
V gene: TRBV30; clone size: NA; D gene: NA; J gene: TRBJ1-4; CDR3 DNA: TGTGCCTGGAGTGTAGGCAGGTCGAATGAAAAACTGTTTTTT; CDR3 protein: CAWSVGRSNEKLFF
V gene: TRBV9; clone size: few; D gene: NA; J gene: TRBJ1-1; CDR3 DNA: TGTGCCAGCAGCGTTGGGGCCCTGAACACTGAAGCTTTCTTT; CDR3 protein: CASSVGALNTEAFF
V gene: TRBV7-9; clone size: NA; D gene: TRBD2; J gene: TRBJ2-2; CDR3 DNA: TGTGCCAGCAGCTTAGCTCTAGCGGGAGTAGACGGGGAGCTGTTTTTT; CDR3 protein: CASSLALAGVDGELFF